This T cell receptor beta chain was documented in a study of identical twins. This clonotype was found many times. Its target is not known. TCRdb processed the 5' RACE reads anew with MiXCR; each CDR3 protein has one entry. This table has about 200,000 distinct CDR3 sequences, approximately 5.9% appearing once. Germline CDR1 and CDR2: SGHRS and YFSETQ. This CDR3 spans 11 amino acids. V dropped 6 bases and J dropped 6 bases, with 6 bases sitting between them. Study findings and constraints: Invariant populations such as MAIT and iNKT cells could partly muddle zero-insertion analyses.

The same data also went into a second study, on T cells expressing NK-cell markers. That paper states: Also leading the CD3+CD56-NKG2C+ fraction in a handful of donors were these clonotypes.

Sequenced sample: CD8+ T cells sorted from blood. The receptor's source is a woman between 18 and 29 years old in good health. V usage is TRBV5-1 and J usage is TRBJ2-2; unclear D gene. Here the CDR3 DNA reads TGCGCCAGCACTTCAGCCGGGGAGCTGTTTTTT. Amino acid sequence: CASTSAGELFF.